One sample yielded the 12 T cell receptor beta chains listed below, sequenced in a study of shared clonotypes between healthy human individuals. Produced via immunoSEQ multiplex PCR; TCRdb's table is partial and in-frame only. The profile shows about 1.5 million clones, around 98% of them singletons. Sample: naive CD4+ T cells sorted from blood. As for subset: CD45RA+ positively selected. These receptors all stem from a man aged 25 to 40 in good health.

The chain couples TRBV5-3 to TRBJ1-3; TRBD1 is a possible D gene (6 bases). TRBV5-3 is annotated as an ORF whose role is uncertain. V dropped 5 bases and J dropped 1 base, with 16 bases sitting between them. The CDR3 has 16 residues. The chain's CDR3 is CARREKTGSSGNTIYF. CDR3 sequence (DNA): TGTGCCAGAAGGGAAAAGACAGGAAGTTCTGGAAACACCATATATTTT.

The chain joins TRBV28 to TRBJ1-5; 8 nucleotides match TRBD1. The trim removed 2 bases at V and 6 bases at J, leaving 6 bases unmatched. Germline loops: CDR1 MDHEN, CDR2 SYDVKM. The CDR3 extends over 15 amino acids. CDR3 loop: CASSLPTGGFQPQHF. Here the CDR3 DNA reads TGTGCCAGCAGTTTACCTACAGGGGGGTTTCAGCCCCAGCATTTT.

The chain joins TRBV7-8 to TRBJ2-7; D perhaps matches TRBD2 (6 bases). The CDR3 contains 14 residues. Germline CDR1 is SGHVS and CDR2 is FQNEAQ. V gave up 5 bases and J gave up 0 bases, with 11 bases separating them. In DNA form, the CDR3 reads TGTGCCAGCAGCCCAAGGGACTTCTCCTACGAGCAGTACTTC. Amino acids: CASSPRDFSYEQYF.

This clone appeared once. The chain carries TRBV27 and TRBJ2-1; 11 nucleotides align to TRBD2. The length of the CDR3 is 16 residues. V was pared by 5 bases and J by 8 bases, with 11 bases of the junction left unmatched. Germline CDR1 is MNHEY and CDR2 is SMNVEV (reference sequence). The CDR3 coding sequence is TGTGCCAGCAGTCCAGATAGCGGGAGGGCCTCATATGAGCAGTTCTTC. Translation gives CASSPDSGRASYEQFF.

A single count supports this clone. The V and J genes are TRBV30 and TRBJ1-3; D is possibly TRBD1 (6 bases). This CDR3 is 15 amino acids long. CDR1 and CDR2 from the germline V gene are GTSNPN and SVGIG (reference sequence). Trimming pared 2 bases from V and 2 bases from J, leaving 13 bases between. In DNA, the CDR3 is TGTGCCTGGAGTTACCTCCGGGACACTGGAAACACCATATATTTT. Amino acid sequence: CAWSYLRDTGNTIYF. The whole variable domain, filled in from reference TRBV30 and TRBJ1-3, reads SQTIHQWPATLVQPVGSPLSLECTVEGTSNPNLYWYRQAAGRGLQLLFYSVGIGQISSEVPQNLSASRPQDRQFILSSKKLLLSDSGFYLCAWSYLRDTGNTIYFGEGSWLTVV.

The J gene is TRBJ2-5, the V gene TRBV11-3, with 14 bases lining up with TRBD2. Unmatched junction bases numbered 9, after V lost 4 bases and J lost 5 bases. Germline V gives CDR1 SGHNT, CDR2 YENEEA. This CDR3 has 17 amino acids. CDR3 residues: CASSSTGLAGVGETQYF. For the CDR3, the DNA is TGTGCCAGCAGCTCCACGGGACTAGCGGGAGTAGGTGAGACCCAGTACTTC.

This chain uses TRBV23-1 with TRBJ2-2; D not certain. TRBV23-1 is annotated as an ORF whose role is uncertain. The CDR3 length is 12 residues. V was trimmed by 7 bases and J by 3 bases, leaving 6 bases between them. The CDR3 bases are TGCGCCAGCAACGACCACACCGGGGAGCTGTTTTTT. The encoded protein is CASNDHTGELFF.

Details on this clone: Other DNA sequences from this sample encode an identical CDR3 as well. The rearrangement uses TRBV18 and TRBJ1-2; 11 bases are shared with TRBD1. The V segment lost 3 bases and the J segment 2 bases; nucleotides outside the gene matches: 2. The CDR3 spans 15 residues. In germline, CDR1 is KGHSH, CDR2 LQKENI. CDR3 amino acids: CASSPGTGGNYGYTF. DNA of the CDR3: TGTGCCAGCTCACCCGGGACAGGGGGAAACTATGGCTACACCTTC.

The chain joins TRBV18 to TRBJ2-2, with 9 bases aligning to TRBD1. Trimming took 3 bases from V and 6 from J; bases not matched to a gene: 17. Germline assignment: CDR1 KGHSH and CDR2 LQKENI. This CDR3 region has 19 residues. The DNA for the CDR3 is TGTGCCAGCTCACCTGAGGCTCCCACCCGGGACAGGGTTTCCGGGGAGCTGTTTTTT. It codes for CASSPEAPTRDRVSGELFF.

This CDR3 is CASSIKVRVVEQYF. The CDR3, as DNA: TGTGCCAGTAGTATAAAGGTGAGGGTCGTCGAGCAGTACTTC. V is TRBV19 and J is TRBJ2-7; maybe TRBD2 (5 bases). V lost 2 bases to trimming and J lost 6 bases, with 14 bases between them. CDR3 length equals 14 residues. Germline-derived CDR1 and CDR2 are LNHDA and SQIVND (reference sequence). Based on the CDR3 plus reference TRBV19 and TRBJ2-7, the full variable domain is DGGITQSPKYLFRKEGQNVTLSCEQNLNHDAMYWYRQDPGQGLRLIYYSQIVNDFQKGDIAEGYSVSREKKESFPLTVTSAQKNPTAFYLCASSIKVRVVEQYFGPGTRLTVT.

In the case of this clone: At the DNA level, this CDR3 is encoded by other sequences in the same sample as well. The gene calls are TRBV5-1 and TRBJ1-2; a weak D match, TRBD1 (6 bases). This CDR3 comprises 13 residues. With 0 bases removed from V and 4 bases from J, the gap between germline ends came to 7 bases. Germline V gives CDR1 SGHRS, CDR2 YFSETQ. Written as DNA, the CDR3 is TGCGCCAGCAGCTTGGGAGGGGGCTATGGCTACACCTTC. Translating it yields CASSLGGGYGYTF.

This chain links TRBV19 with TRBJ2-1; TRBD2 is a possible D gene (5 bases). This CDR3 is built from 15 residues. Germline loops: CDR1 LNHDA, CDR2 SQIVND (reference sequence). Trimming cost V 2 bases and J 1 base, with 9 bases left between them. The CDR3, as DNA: TGTGCCAGTAGTATAACGGGGATATCCTACAATGAGCAGTTCTTC. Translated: CASSITGISYNEQFF.